These 24 T cell receptor beta chains were all obtained from the same sample, sequenced in a study of early T cells in non-severe SARS-CoV-2 infection. TCRdb passed the 5' RACE reads through MiXCR, listing each CDR3 protein once. The table records around 99,000 distinct CDR3 sequences, over 8.5% of them present only once. What was sequenced was whole blood. The receptors derive from an adult who was a healthcare worker with PCR-confirmed SARS-CoV-2 infection or an uninfected control (not recorded which).

The chain recombines TRBV20-1 with TRBJ1-2; possible D gene TRBD1, 5 bases. V shed 3 bases and J shed 2 bases, with 13 bases lying between them. Germline CDR1 and CDR2: DFQATT and SNEGSKA (reference sequence). This CDR3 comprises 14 residues. Here the CDR3 reads CSAREGAVNYGYTF. CDR3 nucleotides: TGCAGTGCTAGGGAAGGGGCAGTCAACTATGGCTACACCTTC.

In this sample, this clonotype turned up many times. The CDR3 DNA reads as TGTGCCAGCTATAGCGGGAATACCTACGAGCAGTACTTC. Translating gives CASYSGNTYEQYF. The chain combines TRBV28 with TRBJ2-7; 8 bases agree with TRBD2. Per germline, CDR1 MDHEN and CDR2 SYDVKM. This CDR3 spans 13 amino acids. V dropped 8 bases and J dropped 2; count of bases not matched to a gene: 5.

This clonotype was detected ten times or more. CDR3 in DNA: TGTGCCAGCAGTACGACAGGGGACGGCTACACCTTC. It encodes CASSTTGDGYTF. This chain links TRBV6-6 with TRBJ1-2; 8 bases match TRBD1. Per the germline V gene, CDR1 is MNHNY and CDR2 is SVGAGI (reference sequence). The CDR3 has 12 residues. Trimming at V came to 5 bases and at J to 8 bases, leaving 4 bases not matched to a gene.

This clonotype was picked up many times. This chain uses TRBV30 with TRBJ2-1; maybe TRBD1 (6 bases). V lost 4 bases, J lost 0 bases, and 10 bases lay in between. The germline gives CDR1 GTSNPN, CDR2 SVGIG (reference sequence). The CDR3 consists of 14 residues. The CDR3 nucleotides are TGTGCCTGGATGAGGGGGAGCTCCTACAATGAGCAGTTCTTC. It is translated as CAWMRGSSYNEQFF.

The rearrangement joins TRBV18 to TRBJ2-5, with a tentative D call TRBD2 (5 bases). Between the trimmed V and J ends, which lost 0 bases and 2 bases, there was a span of 10 bases. The CDR3 has 15 amino acids. Germline V gives CDR1 KGHSH, CDR2 LQKENI. The DNA of the CDR3 is TGTGCCAGCTCACCACCTTATCCGGGACAAGAGACCCAGTACTTC. Residues: CASSPPYPGQETQYF.

The chain combines TRBV13 with TRBJ2-7; weak D call: TRBD2 (5 bases). Germline assignment: CDR1 PRHDT and CDR2 FYEKMQ (reference sequence). The CDR3 is made up of 16 amino acids. V was clipped by 5 bases and J by 3 bases, with 20 bases between them. This CDR3 is CASSPSSGRLNYEQYF. CDR3 in DNA: TGTGCCAGCAGCCCCTCCTCGGGAAGACTGAACTACGAGCAGTACTTC.

In this sample, this clonotype turned up many times. The genes are TRBV28 and TRBJ2-5; the D is unclear. V gave up 2 bases and J gave up 2 bases, with 12 bases separating them. Germline CDR1 and CDR2: MDHEN and SYDVKM. CDR3 size: 15 residues. The CDR3 DNA sequence: TGTGCCAGCAGTTTAATCATGACCCAACAAGAGACCCAGTACTTC. Translating gives CASSLIMTQQETQYF.

Many counts were recorded for this clonotype. The chain has TRBV10-3 and TRBJ2-1; D unresolved. CDR3 length equals 12 residues. Per the germline V gene, CDR1 is ENHRY and CDR2 is SYGVKD. With 6 bases removed from V and 7 bases from J, the gap between germline ends came to 10 bases. This chain's CDR3 is CAIRNTRNEQFF. The CDR3 region has the DNA TGTGCCATCAGAAACACTCGGAATGAGCAGTTCTTC.

The gene calls are TRBV18 and TRBJ2-1; D possibly matches TRBD1 or TRBD2 (6 bases each). Germline V gene sequence: CDR1 KGHSH, CDR2 LQKENI. V shed 3 bases and J shed 2 bases, with 14 bases lying between them. There are 16 residues in the CDR3. The CDR3 sequence: CASSPYLGGPYNEQFF. In DNA form, the CDR3 reads TGTGCCAGCTCACCCTACCTGGGGGGCCCCTACAATGAGCAGTTCTTC. The entire variable domain, with the rest obtained from reference TRBV18 and TRBJ2-1, is as follows: NAGVMQNPRHLVRRRGQEARLRCSPMKGHSHVYWYRQLPEEGLKFMVYLQKENIIDESGMPKERFSAEFPKEGPSILRIQQVVRGDSAAYFCASSPYLGGPYNEQFFGPGTRLTVL.

In its sample, this clonotype was seen many times. The chain joins TRBV5-1 to TRBJ2-5; D may correspond to TRBD1 or TRBD2 (6 bases each). V lost 5 bases and J 2 bases, leaving 13 bases between the germline ends. This CDR3 has 14 amino acids. Germline lookup yields CDR1 SGHRS and CDR2 YFSETQ. The CDR3 sequence is CASSPPGAQETQYF. In DNA, the CDR3 is TGCGCCAGCAGTCCCCCGGGGGCTCAAGAGACCCAGTACTTC. Combining the CDR3 with reference TRBV5-1 and TRBJ2-5 gives the whole variable domain KAGVTQTPRYLIKTRGQQVTLSCSPISGHRSVSWYQQTPGQGLQFLFEYFSETQRNKGNFPGRFSGRQFSNSRSEMNVSTLELGDSALYLCASSPPGAQETQYFGPGTRLLVL.

This clonotype was recorded many times. The rearrangement uses TRBV2 and TRBJ2-1; D is perhaps TRBD1 (6 bases). The V gene lost 1 base and the J gene lost 2 bases, with 12 bases spanning the gap. Germline V gene data show CDR1 as SNHLY and CDR2 as FYNNEI. CDR3 length equals 16 residues. The CDR3 sequence: CASSEVRQDPYNEQFF. The CDR3 DNA is TGTGCCAGCAGTGAAGTAAGACAGGACCCCTACAATGAGCAGTTCTTC.

This clonotype has a count of ten or more. CDR3 region: CASSPPSASEAFF. Written as DNA, the CDR3 is TGTGCCAGCAGCCCACCTTCTGCGTCTGAAGCTTTCTTT. The V and J genes are TRBV7-9 and TRBJ1-1; D not certain. The germline CDR1 and CDR2 sequences are SEHNR and FQNEAQ (reference sequence). The CDR3 is 13 amino acids. Deletions cut 5 bases from V and 6 bases from J, with 13 bases between.

This clonotype has at least ten counts. The V call is TRBV5-4, the J call TRBJ1-4, with a tentative D call TRBD1 (5 bases). This CDR3 is 16 amino acids long. Trimming pared 0 bases from V and 4 bases from J, leaving 13 bases between. The germline gives CDR1 SGHNT, CDR2 YYREEE (reference sequence). This chain's CDR3 is CASSLGPGTVNEKLFF. The DNA of the CDR3 is TGTGCCAGCAGCTTGGGCCCCGGGACGGTTAATGAAAAACTGTTTTTT.

This clonotype was observed a handful of times. The J gene is TRBJ2-3, the V gene TRBV28; 10 bases map to TRBD2. Unmatched junction bases numbered 14, after V lost 10 bases and J lost 1 base. CDR3 length: 17 amino acids. CDR1 is MDHEN and CDR2 is SYDVKM in the germline V gene. The CDR3 bases are TGTGCCAAACCTGGATTAGCGGGAGGTCTGGGCACAGATACGCAGTATTTT. Translation gives CAKPGLAGGLGTDTQYF.

This clonotype was found many times. The chain carries TRBV27 and TRBJ2-6; 13 positions match TRBD2. V shed 3 bases and J 1 base; nucleotides not matched to a gene: 3. This CDR3 has 18 amino acids. The germline V gene has CDR1 MNHEY and CDR2 SMNVEV (reference sequence). The DNA for the CDR3 is TGTGCCAGCAGTTTGGTGACTAGCGGGGGGTCTGGGGCCAACGTCCTGACTTTC. Protein: CASSLVTSGGSGANVLTF.

This clonotype was seen a few times. The rearrangement links TRBV6-5 to TRBJ2-7; 7 bases align to TRBD1. Germline V CDR1 and CDR2: MNHEY, SVGAGI. V shed 9 bases, J shed 3 bases, and the junction held 8 bases outside the gene matches. The length of the CDR3 is 13 residues. The CDR3 sequence is CASGRDRHYEQYF. The CDR3 DNA follows: TGTGCCAGTGGTCGGGACAGACACTACGAGCAGTACTTC.

This clonotype was picked up a small number of times. J is TRBJ1-2 and V is TRBV12-3 or TRBV12-4; the D is unclear. The CDR3 totals 14 residues. The V end was cut by 0 bases, the J end by 2 bases, with 7 bases between. This CDR3 is CASSLAPQNYGYTF. DNA for the CDR3: TGTGCCAGCAGTTTAGCTCCGCAGAACTATGGCTACACCTTC.

This clonotype was picked up many times. CDR3 sequence reads: CASSPIAGGFYNEQFF. The DNA for the CDR3 is TGTGCCAGCAGTCCAATAGCGGGCGGCTTCTACAATGAGCAGTTCTTC. The rearrangement links TRBV28 to TRBJ2-1; 7 nucleotides line up with TRBD2. The CDR3 has 16 residues. V was pared by 5 bases and J by 3 bases, with 10 bases of the junction left unmatched. The germline CDR1 and CDR2 sequences are MDHEN and SYDVKM.

This sequence joins TRBV3-1 and TRBJ1-5, with D unclear. Trimming removed 0 bases from V and 6 bases from J, with 12 bases in between. Germline V gene sequence: CDR1 LGHDT, CDR2 YNNKEL (reference sequence). CDR3 length: 15 residues. The CDR3 sequence is CASSQDLAGGQPQHF. In nucleotides, the CDR3 is TGTGCCAGCAGCCAAGATCTGGCAGGAGGTCAGCCCCAGCATTTT.

This clonotype was seen at least ten times. The J gene is TRBJ2-1, the V gene TRBV6-2 or TRBV6-3; no definite D call. The V gene's germline CDR1 is MNHEY and CDR2 SVGEGT. Trimming removed 11 bases at V and 8 bases at J, with 13 bases between. The CDR3 is made up of 11 amino acids. CDR3 sequence: CASAVLDEQFF. The DNA of the CDR3 is TGTGCCTCAGCCGTCTTGGATGAGCAGTTCTTC.

For this clonotype: Being one base from a much bigger clone, this may be a read error. The chain links TRBV6-2 or TRBV6-3 to TRBJ2-1; D unresolved. V lost 9 bases, J lost 7 bases, and 16 bases lay in between. CDR3 size: 13 residues. Germline assignment: CDR1 MNHEY and CDR2 SVGEGT. The CDR3 DNA reads TGTGCCAGAAGACCTACCCTTCGGAATGAGCAGTTCTTC. Its protein is CARRPTLRNEQFF.

This clonotype occurred a few times. The genes are TRBV7-9 and TRBJ1-1, with a possible D match to TRBD1 (6 bases). Germline V CDR1 and CDR2: SEHNR, FQNEAQ (reference sequence). CDR3 length: 11 residues. Deletions cut 6 bases from V and 8 bases from J, with 10 bases between. The CDR3 spells CASSWGREAFF. The DNA of the CDR3 is TGTGCCAGCAGTTGGGGGCGAGAAGCTTTCTTT. The full variable domain, rest sourced from reference TRBV7-9 and TRBJ1-1, is DTGVSQNPRHKITKRGQNVTFRCDPISEHNRLYWYRQTLGQGPEFLTYFQNEAQLEKSRLLSDRFSAERPKGSFSTLEIQRTEQGDSAMYLCASSWGREAFFGQGTRLTVV.

The V gene is TRBV29-1, the J gene TRBJ2-5, with D possibly being TRBD2 (6 bases). Germline V gene lookup returns CDR1 SQVTM and CDR2 ANQGSEA. V lost 4 bases and J lost 5, with 11 bases in between. The CDR3 runs 12 residues. In nucleotides, the CDR3 is TGCAGCGTTGGGAGGGACGTGGAGACCCAGTACTTC. It codes for CSVGRDVETQYF. Together with reference TRBV29-1 and TRBJ2-5, the CDR3 gives the full variable domain: SAVISQKPSRDICQRGTSLTIQCQVDSQVTMMFWYRQQPGQSLTLIATANQGSEATYESGFVIDKFPISRPNLTFSTLTVSNMSPEDSSIYLCSVGRDVETQYFGPGTRLLVL.

This clonotype was seen ten or more times. This chain links TRBV7-9 with TRBJ2-1; TRBD2 is a possible D gene (6 bases). V was clipped by 5 bases and J by 5 bases, with 16 bases between them. This CDR3 contains 15 residues. Germline CDR1 is SEHNR and CDR2 is FQNEAQ (reference sequence). Here the CDR3 DNA reads TGTGCCAGCAGCCTTACTTGGGACTGGGACAATGAGCAGTTCTTC. This encodes CASSLTWDWDNEQFF. Based on the CDR3 plus reference TRBV7-9 and TRBJ2-1, the full variable domain is DTGVSQNPRHKITKRGQNVTFRCDPISEHNRLYWYRQTLGQGPEFLTYFQNEAQLEKSRLLSDRFSAERPKGSFSTLEIQRTEQGDSAMYLCASSLTWDWDNEQFFGPGTRLTVL.